The rows below give T cell receptor beta chains drawn from one sample of a study of blood T cell repertoires in COVID-19. Assay: immunoSEQ multiplex PCR; the TCRdb copy retains only in-frame clones and omits some. The data hold 150,000 to 200,000 clones, with approximately 78% observed a single time. Sequencing input: peripheral blood. The source is a human donor in a cohort sampled during active COVID-19. Each CDR3 is given with its conserved first and last residue. Fields, in order: J gene, V gene, CDR3 protein.

J gene: TRBJ2-7
V gene: TRBV18
CDR3 protein: CASSPSGGSSYEQYF

J gene: TRBJ2-7
V gene: TRBV30
CDR3 protein: CAWSSWTGKTLTSYEQYF

J gene: TRBJ2-3
V gene: TRBV30
CDR3 protein: CAWSVKTGLAGRDTQYF

J gene: TRBJ1-2
V gene: TRBV7-2
CDR3 protein: CASSFRGYGYTF

J gene: TRBJ2-7
V gene: TRBV27
CDR3 protein: CASSTYRVNEQYF

J gene: TRBJ2-7
V gene: TRBV27
CDR3 protein: CASSLAGTAYEQYF

J gene: TRBJ2-3
V gene: TRBV19
CDR3 protein: CASSPSKLAGAADTQYF

J gene: TRBJ1-5
V gene: TRBV18
CDR3 protein: CASSRGVGRGQPQHF

J gene: TRBJ2-7
V gene: TRBV28
CDR3 protein: CASSGYEQYF

J gene: TRBJ2-7
V gene: TRBV6-5
CDR3 protein: CASSPGLGLAYEQYF

J gene: TRBJ1-3
V gene: TRBV2
CDR3 protein: CASSEGGTGNTIYF

J gene: TRBJ1-3
V gene: TRBV3-1/TRBV3-2
CDR3 protein: CASSQDQGDTIYF

J gene: TRBJ2-3
V gene: TRBV27
CDR3 protein: CASSLKLSGQGEYF

J gene: TRBJ2-7
V gene: TRBV18
CDR3 protein: CASSLTWDPQGGEQYF

J gene: TRBJ2-2
V gene: TRBV12-5
CDR3 protein: CASGSGQGSNTGELFF

J gene: TRBJ2-6
V gene: TRBV19
CDR3 protein: CASSMGGVSSGANVLTF

J gene: TRBJ1-1
V gene: TRBV6-6
CDR3 protein: CASTAVGLNTEAFF

J gene: TRBJ1-2
V gene: TRBV6-2/TRBV6-3
CDR3 protein: CASSYATGVRGYTF

J gene: TRBJ1-5
V gene: TRBV20-1
CDR3 protein: CSASLSWSQPQHF

J gene: TRBJ1-5
V gene: TRBV19
CDR3 protein: CASNQQGLNQPQHF

J gene: TRBJ2-3
V gene: TRBV5-1
CDR3 protein: CASSSGQGLDTQYF

J gene: TRBJ1-1
V gene: TRBV6-2/TRBV6-3
CDR3 protein: CASSPELNTEAFF

J gene: TRBJ1-3
V gene: TRBV6-5
CDR3 protein: CASSPGGPGNTIYF

J gene: TRBJ1-2
V gene: TRBV6-2/TRBV6-3
CDR3 protein: CASSQGTRGFTGYTF

J gene: TRBJ2-5
V gene: TRBV7-6
CDR3 protein: CASSFNSQKEETQYF

J gene: TRBJ2-7
V gene: TRBV7-2
CDR3 protein: CASSFQDSSYEQYF

J gene: TRBJ2-2
V gene: TRBV7-2
CDR3 protein: CASSLSGRGTGELFF